This T cell receptor (beta chain) was observed in a study of blood T cell repertoires in COVID-19. Study as a whole: Samples representing acute and convalescent COVID-19 were sourced from the United States, Italy and Spain. PBMCs, B-cell-depleted T cells, or T cells were the source of the cDNA or gDNA that made up the material.

The germline CDR1 and CDR2 sequences are SGHRS and YFSETQ. The CDR3 consists of 14 residues. V was pared by 7 bases and J by 0 bases, with 10 bases between. Source study methods: The assay estimated nucleated cells by amplifying reference gene primers. TCRdb keeps only in-frame clones here, not all; method: immunoSEQ multiplex PCR. That table is the source of V, J and clone size, and D and trimming were worked out from the DNA. The repertoire has approximately 13,000 clones, 70% to 90% of them found once; the top ten carry over 15%. The source material was peripheral blood. The receptor was isolated from a middle-aged man with active or convalescent COVID-19. V is TRBV5-1 and J is TRBJ2-2, with D possibly TRBD1 on 5 matching bases. The CDR3 sequence is CASYRTPNTGELFF. For the CDR3, the DNA is TGCGCCAGCTACCGGACACCGAACACCGGGGAGCTGTTTTTT.